This TCR beta chain derives from a study of spatial heterogeneity in lung cancer. Background on the study: Counts of TCR transcripts in tumor regions correlated strongly with a matched bulk RNA-seq T cell module score.

Noted time point: sample taken at primary tumor resection. Donors were approximately 70 untreated early-stage non-small cell lung cancer patients. The input material, whole RNA from tumor, nontumor lung or frozen PBMC, was sequenced unsorted. The ends were cut back, 7 bases at V and 7 bases at J, with 11 bases in the middle. The CDR3 sequence is 12 residues long. The germline V gene has CDR1 ENHRY and CDR2 SYGVKD. Each CDR3 protein is one row after TCRdb ran MiXCR on the 5' RACE reads. The table shows about 4,400 distinct CDR3 sequences, with roughly 8% occurring only once. Whole-study findings and limits: Alpha and beta chain coverage of tumor T cells was estimated at about 6.8% and 14%, respectively. One measure, the expanded intratumoral alpha and beta TCR count, tracked tumor mutation counts.

Worth noting for this clonotype: Its target is not known.

This clonotype was sampled from a male donor with early-stage non-small cell lung cancer. This material consisted of lung tumor tissue, taken at surgery. The rearrangement links TRBV10-3 to TRBJ2-1; D possibly corresponds to TRBD2 (5 bases). CDR3 loop: CAINFPGNEQFF. The CDR3 region has the DNA TGTGCCATCAACTTCCCGGGGAATGAGCAGTTCTTC.